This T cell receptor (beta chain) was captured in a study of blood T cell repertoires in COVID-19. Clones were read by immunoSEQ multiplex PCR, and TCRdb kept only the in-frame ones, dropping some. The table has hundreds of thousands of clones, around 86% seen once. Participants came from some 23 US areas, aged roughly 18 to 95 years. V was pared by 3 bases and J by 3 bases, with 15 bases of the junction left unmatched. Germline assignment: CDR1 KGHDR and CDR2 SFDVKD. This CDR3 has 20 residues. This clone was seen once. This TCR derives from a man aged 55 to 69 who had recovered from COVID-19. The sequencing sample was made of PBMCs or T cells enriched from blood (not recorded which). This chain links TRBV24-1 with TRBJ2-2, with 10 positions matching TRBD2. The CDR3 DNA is TGTGCCACCAGTGATCCGCGGTTTTGGGGGACTAGCGCCCACACCGGGGAGCTGTTTTTT. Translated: CATSDPRFWGTSAHTGELFF.